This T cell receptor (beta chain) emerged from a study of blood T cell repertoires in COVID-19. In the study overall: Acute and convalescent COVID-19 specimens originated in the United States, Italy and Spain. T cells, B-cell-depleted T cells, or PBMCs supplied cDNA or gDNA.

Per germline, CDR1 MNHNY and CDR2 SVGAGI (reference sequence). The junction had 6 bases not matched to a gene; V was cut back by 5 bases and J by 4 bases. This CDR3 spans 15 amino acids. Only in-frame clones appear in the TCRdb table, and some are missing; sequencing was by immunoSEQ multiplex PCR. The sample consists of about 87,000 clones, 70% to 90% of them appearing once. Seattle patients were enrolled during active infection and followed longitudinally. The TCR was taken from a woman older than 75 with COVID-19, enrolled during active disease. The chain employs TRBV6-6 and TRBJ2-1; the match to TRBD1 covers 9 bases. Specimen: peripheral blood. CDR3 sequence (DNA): TGTGCCAGCAGTAAACAGGGGGCATCGTACAATGAGCAGTTCTTC. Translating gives CASSKQGASYNEQFF.